The next 29 T cell receptor beta chains were all read from a single sample in a study of identical twins listed by TCRdb under 2016. The library was prepared using 5' RACE. Sequencing was performed on an Illumina HiSeq 2000. Through fastp at Q25 and MiXCR, TCRdb rebuilt clones from the public reads, retaining in-frame beta chains. For every CDR3 protein sequence, its rows merge into one entry that carries the most common genes and DNA. The sample table holds fewer than 550,000 distinct CDR3 sequences, of which more than 13% were seen once. The ten largest clones take up approximately 0.9% of the sample. These data were also reused for a study on yellow fever vaccine responses in identical twins.

The sequenced material came from CD4+ T cells sorted from blood. These receptors all stem from a woman aged 18-35 years in good health.

This clonotype has ten or more counts. This rearrangement joins TRBV25-1 to TRBJ2-7, with no clear D. The CDR3 loop spans 11 amino acids. Germline CDR1 and CDR2: MGHDK and SYGVNS. V lost 1 base to trimming and J lost 6 bases, with 4 bases between them. The CDR3: CASSESFEQYF. For the CDR3, the DNA is TGTGCCAGCAGTGAATCATTCGAGCAGTACTTC.

In its sample, this clonotype was seen a few times. The chain recombines TRBV7-9 with TRBJ2-7; 10 nucleotides line up with TRBD1. With V trimmed by 4 bases and J by 2 bases, 8 bases remained unmatched. The CDR3 extends over 16 amino acids. Germline CDR1 SEHNR, CDR2 FQNEAQ (reference sequence). The CDR3 DNA is TGTGCCAGCAGCTCCTCGCGACAGGGGGCCCCCTACGAGCAGTACTTC. It specifies CASSSSRQGAPYEQYF.

Many counts were recorded for this clonotype. This chain uses TRBV28 with TRBJ2-3; 8 bases align to TRBD2. This CDR3 is 14 amino acids long. CDR1 and CDR2 from the germline V gene are MDHEN and SYDVKM. The ends lost 8 bases at V and 2 bases at J; junction bases unmatched: 6. Here the CDR3 reads CASAVGGVTDTQYF. CDR3 nucleotide sequence: TGTGCCAGCGCGGTCGGGGGGGTCACAGATACGCAGTATTTT. The variable domain in full, completed from reference TRBV28 and TRBJ2-3, reads DVKVTQSSRYLVKRTGEKVFLECVQDMDHENMFWYRQDPGLGLRLIYFSYDVKMKEKGDIPEGYSVSREKKERFSLILESASTNQTSMYLCASAVGGVTDTQYFGPGTRLTVL.

In its sample, this clonotype was seen a few times. This chain connects TRBV28 to TRBJ2-2; 13 bases are a match to TRBD2. The CDR3 runs 15 residues. The germline gives CDR1 MDHEN, CDR2 SYDVKM. With 6 bases clipped from V and 6 bases from J, the junction kept 4 bases outside the gene matches. The CDR3 reads CASSSGTSGAGELFF. The CDR3 DNA reads TGTGCCAGCAGCTCTGGGACTAGCGGGGCCGGGGAGCTGTTTTTT.

CDR3 coding DNA: TGTGCCAGCAGTTTAACGGGAGGGAGTAGAGATACGCAGTATTTT. Translated, it gives CASSLTGGSRDTQYF. J is TRBJ2-3 and V is TRBV12-3 or TRBV12-4; 8 bases fit TRBD2. After removal of 2 bases from V and 5 bases from J, the junction contained 6 bases not matched to a gene. The CDR3 contains 15 residues.

This clonotype was recorded at least ten times. The chain links TRBV4-2 to TRBJ1-1; D remains unclear. The CDR3 has 12 residues. V lost 0 bases, J lost 2 bases, and 1 base lay in between. Germline CDR1 LGHNA, CDR2 YNFKEQ. The DNA for the CDR3 is TGTGCCAGCAGCCAAGATAACACTGAAGCTTTCTTT. It translates to CASSQDNTEAFF.

A few counts support this clonotype. V and J are TRBV20-1 and TRBJ1-2; 8 bases are a match to TRBD1. The length of the CDR3 is 13 residues. The germline gives CDR1 DFQATT, CDR2 SNEGSKA (reference sequence). Trimming at V came to 2 bases and at J to 3 bases, leaving 2 bases not matched to a gene. CDR3 loop: CSARKDRDYGYTF. CDR3 DNA sequence: TGCAGTGCTAGAAAGGACAGGGACTATGGCTACACCTTC.

V and J are TRBV5-1 and TRBJ2-2; D might be TRBD1 (5 bases). V gave up 3 bases and J gave up 5 bases, with 11 bases separating them. The length of the CDR3 is 14 residues. Germline V gives CDR1 SGHRS, CDR2 YFSETQ. CDR3 amino acids: CASSWGLSTGELFF. For the CDR3, the DNA is TGCGCCAGCAGCTGGGGCCTAAGTACCGGGGAGCTGTTTTTT.

This clonotype was seen only once. This chain connects TRBV10-3 to TRBJ2-2; 10 positions agree with TRBD1. Per the germline V gene, CDR1 is ENHRY and CDR2 is SYGVKD. Trimming at V came to 10 bases and at J to 1 base, leaving 3 bases not matched to a gene. The CDR3 runs 14 residues. CDR3 loop: CATGTGENTGELFF. The CDR3 DNA reads as TGTGCCACGGGGACAGGGGAGAACACCGGGGAGCTGTTTTTT.

Many counts were recorded for this clonotype. The rearrangement links TRBV29-1 to TRBJ2-1; D is unresolved. The ends were cut back, 7 bases at V and 5 bases at J, with 15 bases in the middle. Germline V CDR1 and CDR2: SQVTM, ANQGSEA. CDR3 length: 13 amino acids. The CDR3 loop reads CSAQVVDNNEQFF. CDR3 nucleotide sequence: TGCAGCGCCCAAGTGGTCGACAACAATGAGCAGTTCTTC.

This clonotype was picked up a small number of times. The chain combines TRBV30 with TRBJ2-5; D is ambiguous. Trimming took off 0 bases at V and 4 bases at J, with 12 bases between the two ends. Germline CDR1 is GTSNPN and CDR2 is SVGIG (reference sequence). The CDR3 contains 14 residues. The CDR3 DNA reads TGTGCCTGGAGTGTAGGGCCTCTCGGAGAGACCCAGTACTTC. Its translation: CAWSVGPLGETQYF.

This chain uses TRBV7-6 with TRBJ1-1; the match to TRBD1 covers 7 bases. The CDR3 is 15 amino acids. V was pared by 0 bases and J by 1 base, with 2 bases of the junction left unmatched. Germline loops: CDR1 SGHVS, CDR2 FNYEAQ. The CDR3 nucleotides are TGTGCCAGCAGCTTAGCAGGGGGCACGAACACTGAAGCTTTCTTT. Translating gives CASSLAGGTNTEAFF. Full variable domain (remainder filled in from reference TRBV7-6 and TRBJ1-1): GAGVSQSPRYKVTKRGQDVALRCDPISGHVSLYWYRQALGQGPEFLTYFNYEAQQDKSGLPNDRFSAERPEGSISTLTIQRTEQRDSAMYRCASSLAGGTNTEAFFGQGTRLTVV.

This clonotype was seen only a few times. The chain carries TRBV29-1 and TRBJ2-1, with D perhaps matching TRBD1 or TRBD2 (5 bases each). Trimming stripped 3 bases from V and 4 bases from J, with 10 bases between. The CDR3 spans 13 residues. Germline V lookup: CDR1 SQVTM, CDR2 ANQGSEA. DNA of the CDR3: TGCAGCGTTGACAGGGAGATTTACAATGAGCAGTTCTTC. Amino acids: CSVDREIYNEQFF.

The chain links TRBV20-1 to TRBJ2-7; D is ambiguous. The CDR3 consists of 13 residues. V shed 1 base and J shed 2 bases, with 9 bases lying between them. The germline gives CDR1 DFQATT, CDR2 SNEGSKA (reference sequence). CDR3 amino acids: CSARGPAPYEQYF. CDR3 nucleotide sequence: TGCAGTGCTAGAGGGCCAGCGCCCTACGAGCAGTACTTC.

This clonotype was picked up many times. The CDR3 bases are TGTGCCAGCAGTTTAGGGAAAAGCAATCAGCCCCAGCATTTT. Protein sequence: CASSLGKSNQPQHF. The chain recombines TRBV12-3 or TRBV12-4 with TRBJ1-5; no definite D call. V lost 1 base and J lost 1, with 5 bases in between. The CDR3 is 14 residues long.

Here the CDR3 reads CASSQESGLNYNEQFF. CDR3 coding DNA: TGTGCCAGCAGCCAAGAATCTGGACTAAACTACAATGAGCAGTTCTTC. The chain has TRBV3-1 and TRBJ2-1; D perhaps matches TRBD2 (6 bases). CDR3 length equals 16 residues. CDR1 is LGHDT and CDR2 is YNNKEL in the germline V gene (reference sequence). Trimming shortened V by 0 bases and J by 3 bases, and 12 bases separated the two germline ends.

This clonotype was seen a handful of times. The V gene is TRBV15, the J gene TRBJ1-4; tentatively, D is TRBD1 (6 bases). V dropped 5 bases and J dropped 2 bases, with 15 bases sitting between them. This CDR3 comprises 16 residues. The germline V gene encodes CDR1 LNHNV and CDR2 YYDKDF (reference sequence). CDR3 DNA sequence: TGTGCCACCAGCCCCCGGTATGGGGGCACTAATGAAAAACTGTTTTTT. It codes for CATSPRYGGTNEKLFF.

This chain connects TRBV7-2 to TRBJ1-2; unclear D gene. From germline, CDR1 is SGHTA and CDR2 FQGNSA. The CDR3 has 15 residues. V lost 1 base, J lost 3 bases, and 12 bases lay in between. The CDR3 DNA is TGTGCCAGCAGCTTAGATTCAAGCCTAGACTATGGCTACACCTTC. Its translation is CASSLDSSLDYGYTF.

This clonotype was observed a handful of times. The chain couples TRBV6-5 to TRBJ2-7, with 9 bases fitting TRBD1. Germline V lookup: CDR1 MNHEY, CDR2 SVGAGI. Unmatched junction bases numbered 6, after V lost 0 bases and J lost 0 bases. This CDR3 is 17 amino acids long. The CDR3 here is CASSYSSAGQGSYEQYF. The CDR3 coding sequence is TGTGCCAGCAGTTACTCCTCCGCGGGACAGGGCTCCTACGAGCAGTACTTC.

This clonotype was observed a handful of times. This chain connects TRBV7-6 to TRBJ2-2; 9 bases line up with TRBD1. Germline V gene sequence: CDR1 SGHVS, CDR2 FNYEAQ. This CDR3 contains 17 residues. V trimming: 1 base; J trimming: 6 bases; junction bases outside the gene matches: 9. For the CDR3, the DNA is TGTGCCAGCAGCTTAGTTGCGGGACAGGGTGGTCCCGGGGAGCTGTTTTTT. Translation gives CASSLVAGQGGPGELFF. Full variable domain (missing parts from reference TRBV7-6 and TRBJ2-2): GAGVSQSPRYKVTKRGQDVALRCDPISGHVSLYWYRQALGQGPEFLTYFNYEAQQDKSGLPNDRFSAERPEGSISTLTIQRTEQRDSAMYRCASSLVAGQGGPGELFFGEGSRLTVL.

The chain links TRBV12-3 or TRBV12-4 to TRBJ2-2; D unclear. The CDR3 spans 14 residues. V was trimmed by 1 base and J by 6 bases, leaving 9 bases between them. The CDR3 DNA is TGTGCCAGCAGTTTAGATCCAGCGTCCGGGGAGCTGTTTTTT. It translates to CASSLDPASGELFF.

This clonotype was detected only a few times. The gene calls are TRBV7-8 and TRBJ2-1, with 12 positions matching TRBD2. The trim removed 5 bases at V and 8 bases at J, leaving 4 bases unmatched. CDR3 size: 14 residues. Germline CDR1 SGHVS, CDR2 FQNEAQ. CDR3 bases: TGTGCCAGCAGCGCTCTAGCGGGAGGGTATGAGCAGTTCTTC. It yields the protein CASSALAGGYEQFF.

V is TRBV6-1 and J is TRBJ2-7; the D gene could be TRBD1 or TRBD2 (5 bases each). This CDR3 has 16 residues. V lost 5 bases and J 6 bases, leaving 23 bases between the germline ends. Germline assignment: CDR1 MNHNS and CDR2 SASEGT. The CDR3 nucleotides are TGTGCCAGCAGTACAGTTCGGGTCCCTGGGGGATCCGAGCAGTACTTC. Translation: CASSTVRVPGGSEQYF.

The J gene is TRBJ2-3, the V gene TRBV23-1; D is perhaps TRBD2 (5 bases). TRBV23-1 is labeled an ORF, and its function is uncertain. Deletions cut 3 bases from V and 6 bases from J, with 19 bases between. This CDR3 is built from 16 residues. For the CDR3, the DNA is TGCGCCAGCAGTCAGCCCCCGAGGGCCCCGCAGGATACGCAGTATTTT. Amino acids: CASSQPPRAPQDTQYF.

This clonotype appeared many times. The chain is built from TRBV29-1 and TRBJ2-3; the match to TRBD1 covers 7 bases. The CDR3 sequence is 14 residues long. With 8 bases clipped from V and 0 bases from J, the junction kept 8 bases outside the gene matches. CDR1 and CDR2 from the germline V gene are SQVTM and ANQGSEA. CDR3 region: CSCPRQGSTDTQYF. DNA for the CDR3: TGCAGCTGCCCCAGACAGGGTAGCACAGATACGCAGTATTTT.

Many counts were recorded for this clonotype. This chain joins TRBV7-2 and TRBJ2-1; tentatively, D is TRBD1 (6 bases). Germline-derived CDR1 and CDR2 are SGHTA and FQGNSA. Trimming left V 6 bases short and J 7 bases short, with 13 bases between. CDR3 size: 13 residues. The CDR3 DNA reads TGTGCCAGCAGTCCCCGAAGGGGGAATGAGCAGTTCTTC. It translates to CASSPRRGNEQFF.

This clonotype was counted between two and nine times. The V call is TRBV7-6, the J call TRBJ2-7; no firm D call. The V gene's germline CDR1 is SGHVS and CDR2 FNYEAQ. The CDR3 extends over 14 amino acids. Trimming removed 2 bases from V and 3 bases from J, with 11 bases in between. The CDR3 DNA reads TGTGCCAGCAGCTTATCCGGATCAGACTACGAGCAGTACTTC. Its protein product is CASSLSGSDYEQYF. Full variable domain (missing parts from reference TRBV7-6 and TRBJ2-7): GAGVSQSPRYKVTKRGQDVALRCDPISGHVSLYWYRQALGQGPEFLTYFNYEAQQDKSGLPNDRFSAERPEGSISTLTIQRTEQRDSAMYRCASSLSGSDYEQYFGPGTRLTVT.

V is TRBV7-9 and J is TRBJ2-1; 8 positions agree with TRBD1. This CDR3 contains 15 residues. V shed 5 bases and J 6 bases; nucleotides not matched to a gene: 9. CDR1 and CDR2 from the germline V gene are SEHNR and FQNEAQ (reference sequence). The CDR3 sequence is CASSQGQGNINEQFF. CDR3 DNA sequence: TGTGCCAGCAGCCAAGGACAGGGTAATATCAATGAGCAGTTCTTC.

This clonotype has more than one count but fewer than ten. The V and J genes are TRBV4-1 and TRBJ2-7, with D possibly matching TRBD2 (6 bases). Germline-derived CDR1 and CDR2 are MGHRA and YSYEKL. The V gene lost 4 bases and the J gene lost 0 bases, with 19 bases spanning the gap. The CDR3 extends over 17 amino acids. Here the CDR3 DNA reads TGCGCCAGCAGCCCGGGGACTGGCCACATCAACTCCTACGAGCAGTACTTC. Amino acids: CASSPGTGHINSYEQYF.